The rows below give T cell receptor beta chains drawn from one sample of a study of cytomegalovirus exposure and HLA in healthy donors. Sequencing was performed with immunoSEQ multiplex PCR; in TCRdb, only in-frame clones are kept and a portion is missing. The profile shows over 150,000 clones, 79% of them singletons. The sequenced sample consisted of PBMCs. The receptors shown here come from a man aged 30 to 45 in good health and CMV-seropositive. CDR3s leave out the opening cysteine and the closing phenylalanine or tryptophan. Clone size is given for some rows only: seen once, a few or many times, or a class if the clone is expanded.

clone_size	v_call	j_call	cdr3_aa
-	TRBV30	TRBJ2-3	AWSVAGGGTDTQY
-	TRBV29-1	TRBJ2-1	SVGDRGLLGINEQF
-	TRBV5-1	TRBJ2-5	ASSLEGGVETQY
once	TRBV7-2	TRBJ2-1	ASSLRSSDEQF
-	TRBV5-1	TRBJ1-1	ASSLWTNTEAF
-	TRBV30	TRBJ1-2	AWSVGGGYT
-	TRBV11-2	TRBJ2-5	ASSLPPQETQY
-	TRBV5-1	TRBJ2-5	ASSLGTSGQETQY
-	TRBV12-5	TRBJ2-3	ASGYRQHTDTQY
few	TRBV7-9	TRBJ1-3	ASSLPGGGNTIY
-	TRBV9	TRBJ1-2	ASSGGQRGYT
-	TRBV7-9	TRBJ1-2	ASSLYPLNYGYT
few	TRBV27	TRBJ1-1	ASSFQGNTEAF
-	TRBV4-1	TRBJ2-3	ASSLPGLYTDTQY
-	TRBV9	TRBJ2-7	ASSGPGQSSYEQY
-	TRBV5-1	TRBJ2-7	ASSLSAVTAYEQY
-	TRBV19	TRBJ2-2	ASSIARRGGNTGELF
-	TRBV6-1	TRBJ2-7	ASSESFLTGVYYEQY
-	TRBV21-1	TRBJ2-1	ASSKSGGLAGAVYNEQF
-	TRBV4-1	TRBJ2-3	ASSQVIAILTDTQY
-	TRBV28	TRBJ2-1	ASSSPGTGNNEQF
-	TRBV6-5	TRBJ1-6	ASSGRGVQSPLH
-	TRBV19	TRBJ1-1	ASSISSEAF
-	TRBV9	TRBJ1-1	ASSYTSGNTEAF
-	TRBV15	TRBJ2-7	ATSRGGSTYEQY
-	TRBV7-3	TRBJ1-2	ASSSSTGGGYT
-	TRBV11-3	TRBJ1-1	ASSSLRGTGSLAGAF